This record covers a single T cell receptor (beta chain). Its antigen is unidentified. This sample was taken from a study of cytomegalovirus exposure and HLA in healthy donors. Overall study context: Genetic ancestry analysis placed about 84% of the 300 to 500 donors that were genotyped in the Caucasian-associated cluster. Overall study findings and caveats: Earlier analysis found most TCR beta V segments productive about 87% or about 30% of the time.

Germline lookup yields CDR1 MNHEY and CDR2 SMNVEV (reference sequence). The V gene end was trimmed by 8 bases and the J gene end by 1 base; junction bases not matched to a gene: 10. The length of the CDR3 is 17 residues. With 60 Vbeta and 13 Jbeta primers, the PCR was carried out. The protocol was immunoSEQ multiplex PCR, while the TCRdb copy is restricted to in-frame clones and leaves out a portion. The table records over 120,000 clones, approximately 78% of them present only once. This sequence was found in a female donor in good health and CMV-seronegative. The chain recombines TRBV27 with TRBJ2-7; 14 nucleotides align to TRBD2. Sequencing was performed on PBMCs. CDR3 loop: CASRRGLAGVESYEQYF. The CDR3 nucleotides are TGTGCCAGCCGCCGGGGACTAGCGGGAGTGGAGTCCTACGAGCAGTACTTC.